A selection of T cell receptor beta chains follows, all from one sample in a study of monozygotic twins with inflammatory bowel disease. TCRdb reprocessed the 5' RACE reads, keeping one entry per CDR3 protein, no DNA. The sample table sets out hundreds of thousands of distinct CDR3 sequences. The sequenced material came from blood. Receptors originate from a human donor with ulcerative colitis or Crohn's disease, or a healthy co-twin of an affected twin (not recorded which). Each CDR3 is given with its conserved first and last residue.

J gene: TRBJ2-2; CDR3 length: 15; V gene: TRBV28; CDR3 protein: CASSELSGGTGELFF
J gene: TRBJ2-4; CDR3 length: 17; V gene: TRBV11-2; CDR3 protein: CASNLGAGGLAKNIQYF
J gene: TRBJ2-7; CDR3 length: 15; V gene: TRBV5-5; CDR3 protein: CASSLGGGGADEQYF
J gene: TRBJ2-3; CDR3 length: 13; V gene: TRBV2; CDR3 protein: CASSTATANTQYF
J gene: TRBJ1-1; CDR3 length: 15; V gene: TRBV19; CDR3 protein: CASSIDGGMNTEAFF
J gene: TRBJ2-3; CDR3 length: 18; V gene: TRBV9; CDR3 protein: CASSVGGLAGPVTDTQYF
J gene: TRBJ2-5; CDR3 length: 11; V gene: TRBV20-1; CDR3 protein: CSHSVQETQYF
J gene: TRBJ1-2; CDR3 length: 16; V gene: TRBV7-3; CDR3 protein: CASSLDPTPRDYGYTF
J gene: TRBJ2-1; CDR3 length: 14; V gene: TRBV12-3/TRBV12-4; CDR3 protein: CASSFGPSPNEQFF
J gene: TRBJ2-3; CDR3 length: 12; V gene: TRBV10-3; CDR3 protein: CAISQTTDTQYF